These 18 T cell receptor beta chains came from one sample sequenced in a study of blood T cell repertoires in COVID-19. Sequencing was performed with immunoSEQ multiplex PCR; in TCRdb, only in-frame clones are kept and a portion is missing. The sample consists of tens of thousands of clones, around 86% of them appearing once. Sequencing used peripheral blood. These receptors all come from an older man with active or convalescent COVID-19.

J is TRBJ2-3 and V is TRBV6-5; 7 bases line up with TRBD1. Germline CDR1 and CDR2: MNHEY and SVGAGI. CDR3 length: 13 residues. With 7 bases clipped from V and 4 bases from J, the junction kept 5 bases outside the gene matches. Here the CDR3 reads CASIKGAADTQYF. CDR3 coding DNA: TGTGCCAGCATCAAGGGGGCGGCAGATACGCAGTATTTT.

V usage is TRBV3-1 (or the pseudogene TRBV3-2) and J usage is TRBJ1-5, with no clear D. CDR3 size: 14 residues. The germline V gene encodes CDR1 LGHDT and CDR2 YNNKEL (reference sequence). Trimming stripped 1 base from V and 7 bases from J, with 11 bases between. CDR3 region: CASSQGPLDQPQHF. The DNA of the CDR3 is TGTGCCAGCAGCCAAGGCCCCCTAGACCAGCCCCAGCATTTT.

This chain uses TRBV11-3 with TRBJ2-1; the D gene is possibly TRBD2 (6 bases). Germline V CDR1 and CDR2: SGHNT, YENEEA. CDR3 length: 17 residues. Trimming shortened V by 4 bases and J by 3 bases, and 19 bases separated the two germline ends. CDR3 region: CASSSEEAEGYYNEQFF. CDR3 coding DNA: TGTGCCAGCAGCTCTGAAGAAGCGGAGGGTTACTACAATGAGCAGTTCTTC.

The rearrangement uses TRBV2 and TRBJ2-1; a weak D match, TRBD1 (6 bases). CDR3 length: 13 amino acids. Germline CDR1 is SNHLY and CDR2 is FYNNEI. V was shortened by 6 bases and J by 5 bases, with 11 bases between the two germline ends. CDR3 residues: CASRLDRNNEQFF. Here the CDR3 DNA reads TGTGCCAGCAGACTGGACAGAAACAATGAGCAGTTCTTC.

This clone was seen only a few times. V gene TRBV6-5 combines with J gene TRBJ1-2; D is ambiguous. Germline loops: CDR1 MNHEY, CDR2 SVGAGI. There are 13 residues in the CDR3. Between the trimmed V and J ends, which lost 2 bases and 4 bases, there was a span of 8 bases. This chain's CDR3 is CASSYGGGYGYTF. Here the CDR3 DNA reads TGTGCCAGCAGTTACGGTGGAGGCTATGGCTACACCTTC.

This clone was seen a few times. The chain combines TRBV4-1 with TRBJ2-6; tentatively, D is TRBD2 (7 bases). Per the germline V gene, CDR1 is MGHRA and CDR2 is YSYEKL. V lost 0 bases, J lost 2 bases, and 14 bases lay in between. The CDR3 has 18 residues. CDR3 loop: CASSQDAGGATGANVLTF. The CDR3 region has the DNA TGCGCCAGCAGCCAAGACGCTGGGGGGGCTACTGGGGCCAACGTCCTGACTTTC.

CDR3 sequence: CASSYGGAGGNEQFF. CDR3 bases: TGTGCCAGCAGTTATGGGGGGGCCGGGGGCAATGAGCAGTTCTTC. The rearrangement links TRBV28 to TRBJ2-1; the D gene is possibly TRBD2 (7 bases). CDR1 is MDHEN and CDR2 is SYDVKM in the germline V gene. V lost 4 bases and J lost 6, with 16 bases in between. The CDR3 extends over 15 amino acids.

The chain couples TRBV7-2 to TRBJ2-1; 7 bases are a match to TRBD2. Looked up from germline, CDR1 is SGHTA and CDR2 is FQGNSA. The CDR3 spans 16 residues. The J segment lost 9 bases and the V segment lost 0 bases, leaving 11 bases of the junction unmatched. This CDR3 reads CASSLAWSSGAGEQFF. In DNA, the CDR3 is TGTGCCAGCAGCTTAGCGTGGTCAAGCGGGGCGGGTGAGCAGTTCTTC.

This clone was seen a handful of times. The rearrangement joins TRBV28 to TRBJ1-1; TRBD1 matches 10 bases. The CDR3 extends over 14 amino acids. J lost 5 bases, V lost 5 bases, and 5 bases had no gene match. The V gene's germline CDR1 is MDHEN and CDR2 SYDVKM. CDR3 sequence (DNA): TGTGCCAGCAGTCAAGGGACAGGGGAAACTGAAGCTTTCTTT. As protein: CASSQGTGETEAFF.

This chain connects TRBV6-5 to TRBJ2-3; 13 bases agree with TRBD2. CDR3 length: 16 residues. Germline CDR1 and CDR2: MNHEY and SVGAGI. Germline trimming cut 4 bases from V and 4 bases from J; bases unmatched to any gene: 5. CDR3 in DNA: TGTGCCAGCAGTTCGGGACTAGCGGGACTCCCAGATACGCAGTATTTT. It is translated as CASSSGLAGLPDTQYF.

The V and J genes are TRBV5-1 and TRBJ2-5, with D tentatively TRBD1 (5 bases). Germline CDR1 SGHRS, CDR2 YFSETQ. The V end lost 5 bases, the J end lost 2 bases, and 13 bases lay between the germline ends. This CDR3 is built from 14 residues. The CDR3 protein is CASRQGQSQETQYF. In DNA, the CDR3 is TGCGCCAGCAGACAAGGACAATCGCAAGAGACCCAGTACTTC.

A single count supports this clone. The CDR3 loop is CASSRDRGLGETQYF. CDR3 nucleotides: TGTGCCAGTAGTCGGGACAGGGGGCTGGGAGAGACCCAGTACTTC. The V call is TRBV19, the J call TRBJ2-5, with 12 bases identical to TRBD1. Germline values: CDR1 LNHDA, CDR2 SQIVND (reference sequence). The V segment lost 5 bases and the J segment 4 bases; nucleotides outside the gene matches: 5. The CDR3 covers 15 residues.

J is TRBJ2-1 and V is TRBV3-1 (or the pseudogene TRBV3-2); D is perhaps TRBD1 (5 bases). CDR1 LGHDT and CDR2 YNNKEL come from the germline V gene (reference sequence). CDR3 length: 14 residues. V was cut by 2 bases and J by 3 bases, with 8 bases left in between. Here the CDR3 DNA reads TGTGCCAGCAGCCAACTAACAGGCTACAATGAGCAGTTCTTC. Amino acid sequence: CASSQLTGYNEQFF.

The chain combines TRBV10-2 with TRBJ2-2; 7 bases are a match to TRBD1. V lost 7 bases, J lost 1 base, and 3 bases stayed unmatched. This CDR3 spans 14 amino acids. Germline V gives CDR1 WSHSY, CDR2 SAAADI. The CDR3 protein is CASTGTENTGELFF. The CDR3 nucleotides read TGCGCCAGCACCGGGACAGAGAACACCGGGGAGCTGTTTTTT.

This rearrangement joins TRBV7-8 to TRBJ1-4; TRBD1 matches at 8 bases. CDR1 and CDR2 (germline): SGHVS, FQNEAQ. V trimming: 4 bases; J trimming: 4 bases; junction bases outside the gene matches: 2. The length of the CDR3 is 14 residues. The CDR3 DNA is TGTGCCAGCAGCTCTGGACAGGGTAATGAAAAACTGTTTTTT. Protein sequence: CASSSGQGNEKLFF.

The chain combines TRBV28 with TRBJ1-4; no firm D call. Trimming stripped 1 base from V and 8 bases from J, with 2 bases between. The CDR3 covers 11 residues. From germline, CDR1 is MDHEN and CDR2 SYDVKM. The CDR3 loop is CASSLSEKLFF. The CDR3 DNA sequence: TGTGCCAGCAGTTTATCGGAAAAACTGTTTTTT. The full variable domain, in which reference TRBV28 and TRBJ1-4 provide the parts outside the CDR3, is DVKVTQSSRYLVKRTGEKVFLECVQDMDHENMFWYRQDPGLGLRLIYFSYDVKMKEKGDIPEGYSVSREKKERFSLILESASTNQTSMYLCASSLSEKLFFGSGTQLSVL.

V usage is TRBV24-1 and J usage is TRBJ2-5; TRBD1 aligns across 9 bases. The CDR3 has 15 amino acids. V shed 4 bases, J shed 5 bases, and the junction held 7 bases outside the gene matches. CDR1 is KGHDR, CDR2 SFDVKD, per germline. This CDR3 reads CATSEGTGRSETQYF. CDR3 DNA: TGTGCCACCAGTGAGGGGACAGGGCGATCGGAGACCCAGTACTTC.

The J gene is TRBJ1-3, the V gene TRBV6-5; tentative D call: TRBD1 (5 bases). Trimming cost V 6 bases and J 4 bases, with 16 bases left between them. This CDR3 comprises 15 residues. Germline CDR1 and CDR2: MNHEY and SVGAGI. The CDR3 DNA follows: TGTGCCAGCAGGAACCAGGGTTCTTCGGGAAACACCATATATTTT. Translated, it gives CASRNQGSSGNTIYF.